This T cell receptor (beta chain) was captured in a study of CD8 T cells in Susac syndrome. On this clonotype itself: Antigen unknown.

Reverse transcription of 0.5 to 1 ug RNA was performed with random hexamers. It was immunoSEQ multiplex PCR that amplified TCR beta CDR3 across 54 Vbeta and 13 Jbeta. MiXCR was run by TCRdb on the immunoSEQ multiplex PCR reads, yielding one entry per CDR3 protein. Here the sample spans 130,000 or so distinct CDR3 sequences, around 90% being singletons. This CDR3 spans 12 amino acids. Germline values: CDR1 SQVTM, CDR2 ANQGSEA. V lost 0 bases, J lost 7 bases, and 6 bases lay in between. Study-wide points: In its TCR sequencing and HLA analysis, the study acknowledged that the number of individuals was relatively small.

This TCR came from a human donor with multiple sclerosis. The V and J genes are TRBV29-1 and TRBJ2-2, with D unclear. The specimen was CD8+ T cells from PBMCs. DNA for the CDR3: TGCAGCGTTGAAGATGGCATCGGGGAGCTGTTTTTT. Translation gives CSVEDGIGELFF.